Below are 15 T cell receptor beta chains sequenced from a single sample in a study of cytomegalovirus exposure and HLA in healthy donors. PCR employed 60 Vbeta and 13 Jbeta primers. TCRdb keeps only in-frame clones here, not all; method: immunoSEQ multiplex PCR. Of 200,000 to 250,000 clones in the sample, approximately 82% were seen once. The sample comprised PBMCs. These receptor sequences come from a male donor in good health and CMV-seronegative.

This chain links TRBV6-5 with TRBJ2-3; D may be TRBD2 (6 bases). CDR1 is MNHEY, CDR2 SVGAGI, per germline. This CDR3 is built from 14 residues. V shed 10 bases and J shed 2 bases, with 16 bases lying between them. CDR3 loop: CATAGGPLTDTQYF. The CDR3 DNA reads as TGTGCCACCGCCGGGGGACCCCTCACAGATACGCAGTATTTT.

The rearrangement joins TRBV30 to TRBJ2-7, with TRBD1 matching 12 bases. CDR1 and CDR2 from the germline V gene are GTSNPN and SVGIG (reference sequence). Trimming took 4 bases from V and 6 from J; bases not matched to a gene: 7. This CDR3 has 14 amino acids. This chain's CDR3 is CAWTPGQGAVEQYF. Here the CDR3 DNA reads TGTGCCTGGACTCCGGGACAGGGGGCTGTCGAGCAGTACTTC.

Of note for this clone: Distinct nucleotide sequences in the sample also encode this CDR3. The CDR3 loop is CASSVGGSSYEQYF. The CDR3 DNA reads TGTGCCAGCAGCGTAGGTGGGAGCTCCTACGAGCAGTACTTC. This chain uses TRBV9 with TRBJ2-7, with D maybe TRBD2 (5 bases). V dropped 0 bases and J dropped 0 bases, with 7 bases sitting between them. This CDR3 is built from 14 residues. CDR1 and CDR2 (germline): SGDLS, YYNGEE. The whole variable domain, filled in from reference TRBV9 and TRBJ2-7, reads DSGVTQTPKHLITATGQRVTLRCSPRSGDLSVYWYQQSLDQGLQFLIQYYNGEERAKGNILERFSAQQFPDLHSELNLSSLELGDSALYFCASSVGGSSYEQYFGPGTRLTVT.

The V gene is TRBV5-1, the J gene TRBJ1-4; perhaps TRBD1 as D (5 bases). The V and J ends lost 4 bases and 0 bases respectively, with 13 bases between them. CDR3 size: 16 residues. The germline V gene encodes CDR1 SGHRS and CDR2 YFSETQ. For the CDR3, the DNA is TGCGCCAGCAGCCCGACAGCTTTTGCAACTAATGAAAAACTGTTTTTT. Translating gives CASSPTAFATNEKLFF.

This sequence joins TRBV6-1 and TRBJ1-5, with D maybe TRBD1 (5 bases). The V end was cut by 6 bases, the J end by 9 bases, with 18 bases between. The CDR3 runs to 14 residues. Germline V CDR1 and CDR2: MNHNS, SASEGT. CDR3 protein: CASSQRRGGPPQHF. Here the CDR3 DNA reads TGTGCCAGCAGCCAGAGGAGGGGAGGACCGCCCCAGCATTTT.

The V and J genes are TRBV9 and TRBJ1-1; no reliable D call. The CDR3 length is 13 residues. Deletions cut 4 bases from V and 4 bases from J, with 11 bases between. Germline V lookup: CDR1 SGDLS, CDR2 YYNGEE. CDR3 loop: CASSQTIGTEAFF. The DNA for the CDR3 is TGTGCCAGCAGCCAGACAATAGGCACTGAAGCTTTCTTT.

Of note for this clone: Within the sample, other DNA sequences also encode this same CDR3. The chain employs TRBV5-1 and TRBJ2-6, with D tentatively TRBD1 (5 bases). Per the germline V gene, CDR1 is SGHRS and CDR2 is YFSETQ. This CDR3 is 15 amino acids long. V was pared by 4 bases and J by 0 bases, with 8 bases between. CDR3 in amino acids: CASSLTVSGANVLTF. The CDR3 bases are TGCGCCAGCAGCCTGACAGTCTCTGGGGCCAACGTCCTGACTTTC.

The chain couples TRBV5-1 to TRBJ2-5, with 10 bases fitting TRBD2. The junction had 8 bases not matched to a gene; V was cut back by 3 bases and J by 3 bases. Per germline, CDR1 SGHRS and CDR2 YFSETQ. The CDR3 extends over 16 amino acids. CDR3 protein: CASSWLAGGLKETQYF. Written as DNA, the CDR3 is TGCGCCAGCAGCTGGTTAGCGGGAGGTTTGAAAGAGACCCAGTACTTC.

The chain carries TRBV2 and TRBJ2-1; no clear D. The CDR3 sequence is 11 residues long. Deletions cut 0 bases from V and 14 bases from J, with 8 bases between. In germline, CDR1 is SNHLY, CDR2 FYNNEI. CDR3 region: CASSEAQVEFF. CDR3 bases: TGTGCCAGCAGTGAAGCTCAGGTGGAGTTCTTC.

V usage is TRBV5-1 and J usage is TRBJ2-7, with D tentatively TRBD2 (6 bases). CDR1 and CDR2 from the germline V gene are SGHRS and YFSETQ. The CDR3 has 13 amino acids. Trimming took off 3 bases at V and 5 bases at J, with 12 bases between the two ends. DNA for the CDR3: TGCGCCAGCAGCTGGGGCGGGGCGGACGAGCAGTACTTC. Protein: CASSWGGADEQYF. The entire variable domain, with the rest obtained from reference TRBV5-1 and TRBJ2-7, is as follows: KAGVTQTPRYLIKTRGQQVTLSCSPISGHRSVSWYQQTPGQGLQFLFEYFSETQRNKGNFPGRFSGRQFSNSRSEMNVSTLELGDSALYLCASSWGGADEQYFGPGTRLTVT.

This sequence joins TRBV28 and TRBJ1-2; TRBD1 matches at 7 bases. The CDR3 is 14 residues long. Trimming cost V 5 bases and J 4 bases; bases outside gene matches: 7. CDR1 and CDR2 from the germline V gene are MDHEN and SYDVKM. As DNA, the CDR3 is TGTGCCAGCAGTGCAGGGGGAGGTGGCTATGGCTACACCTTC. It translates to CASSAGGGGYGYTF.

V gene TRBV5-6 combines with J gene TRBJ2-5, with 7 bases matching TRBD2. The J call may be wrong; the DNA end is better matched by TRBJ2-7. This CDR3 comprises 15 residues. CDR1 SGHDT and CDR2 YYEEEE come from the germline V gene. The CDR3 DNA is TGTGCCAGCAGCCGCCTTCGGGCTAGCGGATACGAGCAGTACTTC. This translates into CASSRLRASGYEQYF.

The chain employs TRBV27 and TRBJ2-1, with D perhaps TRBD2 (5 bases). The CDR3 runs 13 residues. The V gene's germline CDR1 is MNHEY and CDR2 SMNVEV (reference sequence). Trimming took 5 bases from V and 5 from J, leaving 10 bases between them. CDR3: CASSPSGNNEQFF. CDR3 in DNA: TGTGCCAGCAGTCCATCGGGGAACAATGAGCAGTTCTTC.

The rearrangement links TRBV7-9 to TRBJ1-2, with TRBD1 matching 7 bases. Germline-derived CDR1 and CDR2 are SEHNR and FQNEAQ (reference sequence). The V and J ends lost 3 bases and 8 bases, in that order; junction bases with no gene match: 6. CDR3 size: 13 residues. This CDR3 is CASSFNLGGGYTF. For the CDR3, the DNA is TGTGCCAGCAGCTTCAACTTAGGGGGCGGCTACACCTTC.

This chain uses TRBV28 with TRBJ2-7; 10 nucleotides line up with TRBD1. The germline V gene has CDR1 MDHEN and CDR2 SYDVKM. Trimming cost V 2 bases and J 5 bases; bases outside gene matches: 9. This CDR3 is built from 16 residues. The CDR3 sequence: CASSLPTGTGADEQYF. Here the CDR3 DNA reads TGTGCCAGCAGTTTACCCACCGGGACAGGGGCAGACGAGCAGTACTTC.